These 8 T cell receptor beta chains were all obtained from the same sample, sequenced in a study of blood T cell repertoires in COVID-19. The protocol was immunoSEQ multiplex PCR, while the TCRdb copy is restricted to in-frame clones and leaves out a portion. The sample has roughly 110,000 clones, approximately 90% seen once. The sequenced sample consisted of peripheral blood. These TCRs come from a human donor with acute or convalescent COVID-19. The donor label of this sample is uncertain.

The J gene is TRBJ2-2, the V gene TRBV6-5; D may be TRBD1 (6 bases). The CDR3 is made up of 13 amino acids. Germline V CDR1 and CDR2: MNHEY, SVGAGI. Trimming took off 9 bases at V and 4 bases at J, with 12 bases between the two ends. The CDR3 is CASHRVGTGELFF. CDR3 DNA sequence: TGTGCCAGTCACAGGGTTGGCACCGGGGAGCTGTTTTTT.

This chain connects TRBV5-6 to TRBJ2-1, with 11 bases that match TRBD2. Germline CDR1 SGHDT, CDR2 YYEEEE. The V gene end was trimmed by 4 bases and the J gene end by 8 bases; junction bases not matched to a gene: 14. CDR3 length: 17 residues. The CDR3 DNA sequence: TGTGCCAGCAGCGTACCGGGACTAGCGGAAGCCTCGCATGAGCAGTTCTTC. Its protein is CASSVPGLAEASHEQFF. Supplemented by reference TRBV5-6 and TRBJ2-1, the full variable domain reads DAGVTQSPTHLIKTRGQQVTLRCSPKSGHDTVSWYQQALGQGPQFIFQYYEEEERQRGNFPDRFSGHQFPNYSSELNVNALLLGDSALYLCASSVPGLAEASHEQFFGPGTRLTVL.

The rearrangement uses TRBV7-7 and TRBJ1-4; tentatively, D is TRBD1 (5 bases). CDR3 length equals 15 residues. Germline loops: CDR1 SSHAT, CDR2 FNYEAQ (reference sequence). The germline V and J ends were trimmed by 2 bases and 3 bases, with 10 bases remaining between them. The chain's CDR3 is CASSLSGGANEKLFF. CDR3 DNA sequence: TGTGCCAGCAGCTTAAGCGGGGGGGCTAATGAAAAACTGTTTTTT.

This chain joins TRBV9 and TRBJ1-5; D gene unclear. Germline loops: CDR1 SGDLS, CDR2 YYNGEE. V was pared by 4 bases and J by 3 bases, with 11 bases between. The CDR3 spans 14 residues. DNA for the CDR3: TGTGCCAGCAGCCCCTCAGTGAACAATCAGCCCCAGCATTTT. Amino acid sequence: CASSPSVNNQPQHF.

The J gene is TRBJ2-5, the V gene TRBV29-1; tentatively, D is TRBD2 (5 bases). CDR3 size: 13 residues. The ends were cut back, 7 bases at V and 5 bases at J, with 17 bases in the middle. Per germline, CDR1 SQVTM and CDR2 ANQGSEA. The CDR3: CSAGTATIETQYF. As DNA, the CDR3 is TGCAGCGCCGGAACCGCGACTATCGAGACCCAGTACTTC. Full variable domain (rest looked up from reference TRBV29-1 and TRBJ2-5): SAVISQKPSRDICQRGTSLTIQCQVDSQVTMMFWYRQQPGQSLTLIATANQGSEATYESGFVIDKFPISRPNLTFSTLTVSNMSPEDSSIYLCSAGTATIETQYFGPGTRLLVL.

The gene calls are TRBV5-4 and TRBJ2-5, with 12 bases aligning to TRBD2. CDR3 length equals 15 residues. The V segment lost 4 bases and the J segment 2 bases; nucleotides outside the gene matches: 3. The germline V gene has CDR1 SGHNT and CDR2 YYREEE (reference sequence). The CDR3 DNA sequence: TGTGCCAGCAGCACCGGACTAGCGGGACAAGAGACCCAGTACTTC. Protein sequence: CASSTGLAGQETQYF.

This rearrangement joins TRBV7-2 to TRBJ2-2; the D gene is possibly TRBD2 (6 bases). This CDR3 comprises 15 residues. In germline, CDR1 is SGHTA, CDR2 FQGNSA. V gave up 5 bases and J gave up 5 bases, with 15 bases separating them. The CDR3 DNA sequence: TGTGCCAGCAGCCTCCTATGGCGGGGTACCGGGGAGCTGTTTTTT. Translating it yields CASSLLWRGTGELFF.

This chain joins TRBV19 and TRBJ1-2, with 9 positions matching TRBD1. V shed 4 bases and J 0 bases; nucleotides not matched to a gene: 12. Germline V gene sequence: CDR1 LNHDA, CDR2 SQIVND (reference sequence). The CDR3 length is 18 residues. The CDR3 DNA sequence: TGTGCCAGTAGTACCCTGGGACAGGGCCGACCTTCTAACTATGGCTACACCTTC. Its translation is CASSTLGQGRPSNYGYTF.